The 5 T cell receptor beta chains listed next were all sequenced from one sample in a study of T cells in Graves' hyperthyroidism and ophthalmopathy (dated by TCRdb to the late 2010s). Library preparation employed multiplex PCR. The sequencer listed for this sample is Illumina HiSeq 2000. The TCR beta CDR3 regions were amplified from RNA transcripts. The first round of RT-PCR for the TCR CDR3 was performed with the HTBI primer set and the Qiagen OneStep RT-PCR kit. Clones were called with MiXCR by TCRdb after fastp trimmed the public reads at Q25, and only in-frame beta chains were retained. For every CDR3 protein sequence, its rows merge into one entry that carries the most common genes and DNA. The sample has nearly 750,000 distinct CDR3 sequences on record, over 35% of them singletons. Around 30% of the sample lies in the top ten. Input material: blood. These receptors were obtained from a middle-aged woman with Graves' hyperthyroidism.

J is TRBJ2-1 and V is TRBV10-3, with a weak D call TRBD2 (6 bases). The CDR3 extends over 13 amino acids. Germline V lookup: CDR1 ENHRY, CDR2 SYGVKD. Trimming removed 0 bases from V and 6 bases from J, with 6 bases in between. The CDR3 DNA is TGTGCCATCAGTGAGTCGGGGGGCAATGAGCAGTTCTTC. Its translation is CAISESGGNEQFF.

Ten or more counts support this clonotype. The chain carries TRBV20-1 and TRBJ2-5; 14 bases agree with TRBD2. Germline CDR1 DFQATT, CDR2 SNEGSKA (reference sequence). V shed 6 bases, J shed 5 bases, and the junction held 2 bases outside the gene matches. The CDR3 totals 13 residues. The CDR3 spells CSARLAGGETQYF. The CDR3 bases are TGCAGTGCCAGACTAGCGGGAGGGGAGACCCAGTACTTC.

This clonotype has a count of ten or more. This chain uses TRBV15 with TRBJ2-5; D not resolved. The germline V gene has CDR1 LNHNV and CDR2 YYDKDF (reference sequence). Trimming shortened V by 2 bases and J by 1 base, and 11 bases separated the two germline ends. The CDR3 is 15 amino acids. The CDR3 is CATSRRQDLQETQYF. In nucleotides, the CDR3 is TGTGCCACCAGCAGACGCCAGGACCTCCAAGAGACCCAGTACTTC. The full variable domain, its missing parts supplied by reference TRBV15 and TRBJ2-5, is DAMVIQNPRYQVTQFGKPVTLSCSQTLNHNVMYWYQQKSSQAPKLLFHYYDKDFNNEADTPDNFQSRRPNTSFCFLDIRSPGLGDTAMYLCATSRRQDLQETQYFGPGTRLLVL.

J is TRBJ1-5 and V is TRBV6-5; 7 nucleotides line up with TRBD1. V dropped 0 bases and J dropped 5; count of bases not matched to a gene: 4. Germline assignment: CDR1 MNHEY and CDR2 SVGAGI. The CDR3 is 15 residues long. The CDR3: CASSYSTGDYQPQHF. The CDR3, as DNA: TGTGCCAGCAGTTACTCTACAGGGGACTATCAGCCCCAGCATTTT.

Comment on this clonotype: The junction shows a germline mismatch at one end, possibly a read error. This sequence joins TRBV15 and TRBJ2-2; a weak D match, TRBD2 (5 bases). From germline, CDR1 is LNHNV and CDR2 YYDKDF (reference sequence). This CDR3 is 16 amino acids long. The CDR3 spells CATSRQVLPDAGEPFF. The CDR3 nucleotides read TGTGCCACCAGCAGACAAGTGCTGCCTGACGCCGGGGAGCCGTTTTTT.